Following are 22 T cell receptor beta chains from one sample sequenced in a study of cytomegalovirus exposure and HLA in healthy donors. The PCR used 60 Vbeta and 13 Jbeta primers. Profiling relied on immunoSEQ multiplex PCR, and the TCRdb table lists in-frame clones only, not all of them. This table has 110,000 to 150,000 clones, roughly 70% appearing once. The sample taken for sequencing was PBMCs. These receptor sequences come from a man aged 18 to 30 in good health and CMV-seropositive.

The chain carries TRBV15 and TRBJ2-7, with D perhaps matching TRBD1 (6 bases). The CDR3 is made up of 15 amino acids. Germline CDR1 LNHNV, CDR2 YYDKDF (reference sequence). V gave up 3 bases and J gave up 5 bases, with 17 bases separating them. The CDR3 reads CATSRSGHLLDEQYF. CDR3 nucleotides: TGTGCCACCAGCAGGTCGGGACACCTACTTGACGAGCAGTACTTC.

This chain links TRBV5-4 with TRBJ2-5, with 9 bases lining up with TRBD2. The CDR3 length is 14 residues. CDR1 and CDR2 from the germline V gene are SGHNT and YYREEE (reference sequence). V trimming: 3 bases; J trimming: 6 bases; junction bases outside the gene matches: 6. Written as DNA, the CDR3 is TGTGCCAGCAGCTCCCGGACTAGCGCGCAGACCCAGTACTTC. Its translation: CASSSRTSAQTQYF. The whole variable domain, remainder taken from reference TRBV5-4 and TRBJ2-5, is ETGVTQSPTHLIKTRGQQVTLRCSSQSGHNTVSWYQQALGQGPQFIFQYYREEENGRGNFPPRFSGLQFPNYSSELNVNALELDDSALYLCASSSRTSAQTQYFGPGTRLLVL.

V usage is TRBV4-3 and J usage is TRBJ2-6; 9 bases map to TRBD1. The germline CDR1 and CDR2 sequences are LGHNA and YSLEER. This CDR3 comprises 18 residues. V shed 2 bases and J 4 bases; nucleotides not matched to a gene: 9. CDR3 sequence reads: CASSQYGTGTLGANVLTF. The CDR3 DNA reads as TGCGCCAGCAGCCAATATGGGACAGGGACTTTAGGGGCCAACGTCCTGACTTTC.

The chain carries TRBV30 and TRBJ2-3; D perhaps matches TRBD1 (6 bases). The germline V gene encodes CDR1 GTSNPN and CDR2 SVGIG (reference sequence). V lost 4 bases and J lost 4, with 6 bases in between. The CDR3 sequence is 11 residues long. The CDR3 loop is CAWTGADTQYF. The CDR3 nucleotides are TGTGCCTGGACAGGGGCAGATACGCAGTATTTT.

The genes are TRBV6-5 and TRBJ1-5, with 10 bases aligning to TRBD1. This CDR3 contains 14 residues. CDR1 is MNHEY and CDR2 is SVGAGI in the germline V gene. V was pared by 2 bases and J by 6 bases, with 1 base of the junction left unmatched. The CDR3 DNA is TGTGCCAGCAGTTACGGGACAGGGGTTCAGCCCCAGCATTTT. As protein: CASSYGTGVQPQHF.

The chain couples TRBV6-4 to TRBJ1-5; D is uncertain. Trimming took 8 bases from V and 4 from J, leaving 12 bases between them. Germline V gene lookup returns CDR1 MRHNA and CDR2 SNTAGT. The CDR3 length is 13 residues. The CDR3 bases are TGTGCCAGCTCAACACCTCGTAATCAGCCCCAGCATTTT. Translation: CASSTPRNQPQHF.

The chain has TRBV5-6 and TRBJ2-5; TRBD2 matches 8 bases. The CDR3 is made up of 13 amino acids. V shed 4 bases and J 8 bases; nucleotides not matched to a gene: 7. The germline CDR1 and CDR2 sequences are SGHDT and YYEEEE. DNA for the CDR3: TGTGCCAGCAGCGGCGGACTAGCCGGTACCCAGTACTTC. Protein sequence: CASSGGLAGTQYF.

Here the CDR3 reads CASSFELAGSFKETQYF. The CDR3 DNA is TGTGCCAGCAGCTTCGAACTAGCGGGGTCGTTTAAAGAGACCCAGTACTTC. The V and J genes are TRBV5-5 and TRBJ2-5; 10 bases align to TRBD2. Germline CDR1 reads SGHKS; CDR2 reads YYEKEE (reference sequence). The ends lost 2 bases at V and 3 bases at J; junction bases unmatched: 10. This CDR3 is 17 amino acids long.

The chain couples TRBV19 to TRBJ2-7; 7 nucleotides line up with TRBD2. The trim removed 5 bases at V and 9 bases at J, leaving 16 bases unmatched. The CDR3 extends over 15 amino acids. Germline lookup yields CDR1 LNHDA and CDR2 SQIVND (reference sequence). CDR3 protein: CASSSTGAGAPVQYF. The DNA for the CDR3 is TGTGCCAGTAGTTCAACAGGCGCGGGAGCACCGGTGCAGTACTTC.

V usage is TRBV28 and J usage is TRBJ2-7; a weak D match, TRBD1 (6 bases). V lost 6 bases and J lost 2, with 14 bases in between. The CDR3 consists of 14 residues. Germline V gene sequence: CDR1 MDHEN, CDR2 SYDVKM. As DNA, the CDR3 is TGTGCCAGCAGCCTAGGAGGACAGACCTACGAGCAGTACTTC. Amino acid sequence: CASSLGGQTYEQYF.

This clone appeared a single time. The V and J genes are TRBV7-2 and TRBJ1-1; the D is unclear. Trimming took 2 bases from V and 1 from J, leaving 11 bases between them. CDR3 length: 15 amino acids. The V gene's germline CDR1 is SGHTA and CDR2 FQGNSA. CDR3 in DNA: TGTGCCAGCAGCTTATTAATGGGAGGGAACACTGAAGCTTTCTTT. Translated, it gives CASSLLMGGNTEAFF.

This rearrangement joins TRBV7-9 to TRBJ2-2; the D is unclear. The CDR3 has 15 residues. Germline CDR1 SEHNR, CDR2 FQNEAQ (reference sequence). Trimming removed 1 base at V and 2 bases at J, with 8 bases between. The CDR3 region is CASSLGPDNTGELFF. In DNA form, the CDR3 reads TGTGCCAGCAGCTTAGGTCCAGATAACACCGGGGAGCTGTTTTTT.

This chain links TRBV4-3 with TRBJ2-5, with a possible D match to TRBD1 (6 bases). Germline CDR1 is LGHNA and CDR2 is YSLEER. Trimming took 2 bases from V and 0 from J, leaving 16 bases between them. CDR3 length: 17 amino acids. The CDR3 region has the DNA TGCGCCAGCAGCCAACGGGTGACAGGTATCAACCAAGAGACCCAGTACTTC. It codes for CASSQRVTGINQETQYF.

Concerning this clone: The junction departs from germline at one end; a sequencing error may be responsible. The CDR3 coding sequence is TGCGCCAGCAGTCTCTGGACAGGGGGAAACAGTGAAGCTTTCTTT. Translating it yields CASSLWTGGNSEAFF. This chain joins TRBV23-1 and TRBJ1-1, with 10 bases fitting TRBD1. TRBV23-1 is treated as an ORF (open reading frame) with a function not yet certain. The CDR3 runs 15 residues.

The rearrangement joins TRBV27 to TRBJ2-7; maybe TRBD1 (5 bases). V shed 8 bases and J shed 0 bases, with 23 bases lying between them. The germline gives CDR1 MNHEY, CDR2 SMNVEV (reference sequence). The CDR3 length is 17 residues. CDR3 DNA sequence: TGTGCCAGCGCGCGTCAGGGTATTACCCCAGGCTCCTACGAGCAGTACTTC. This codes for CASARQGITPGSYEQYF.

V and J are TRBV19 and TRBJ2-4; D perhaps matches TRBD2 (5 bases). V lost 5 bases and J 12 bases, leaving 17 bases between the germline ends. The germline gives CDR1 LNHDA, CDR2 SQIVND (reference sequence). The CDR3 loop spans 13 amino acids. CDR3 sequence: CASSRAGLPAQYF. The CDR3 nucleotides are TGTGCCAGTAGTCGAGCCGGACTGCCCGCTCAGTACTTC.

The sample holds a few counts of this clone. Other nucleotide sequences in the sample specify the same CDR3. The chain employs TRBV6-1 and TRBJ2-6; D is unresolved. The CDR3 runs 13 residues. The ends were cut back, 8 bases at V and 0 bases at J, with 5 bases in the middle. Germline V gene sequence: CDR1 MNHNS, CDR2 SASEGT. DNA of the CDR3: TGTGCCAGCGAGATCTCTGGGGCCAACGTCCTGACTTTC. Its protein is CASEISGANVLTF.

The genes are TRBV6-5 and TRBJ2-7, with TRBD1 identical over 7 bases. Per germline, CDR1 MNHEY and CDR2 SVGAGI. The CDR3 covers 14 residues. J gave up 6 bases and V 6 bases, and 11 bases lay outside the gene matches. CDR3: CASSLQGFMREQYF. The CDR3 DNA is TGTGCCAGCAGCCTACAGGGGTTCATGCGCGAGCAGTACTTC.

The rearrangement links TRBV5-1 to TRBJ1-4, with TRBD1 identical over 10 bases. The CDR3 covers 20 residues. V lost 4 bases to trimming and J lost 7 bases; unmatched junction nucleotides: 22. Germline loops: CDR1 SGHRS, CDR2 YFSETQ. The CDR3 nucleotides read TGCGCCAGCAGCCTCCAACCCGGCCGCCCCTTGGGACAGGGGAGTGAAAAACTGTTTTTT. It yields the protein CASSLQPGRPLGQGSEKLFF.

V gene TRBV5-1 combines with J gene TRBJ2-6; no clear D. V was cut by 4 bases and J by 0 bases, with 14 bases left in between. From germline, CDR1 is SGHRS and CDR2 YFSETQ. This CDR3 comprises 17 residues. The CDR3 protein is CASSTGDGASGANVLTF. Here the CDR3 DNA reads TGCGCCAGCAGCACTGGAGACGGAGCCTCTGGGGCCAACGTCCTGACTTTC. The full variable domain, completed using reference TRBV5-1 and TRBJ2-6, is KAGVTQTPRYLIKTRGQQVTLSCSPISGHRSVSWYQQTPGQGLQFLFEYFSETQRNKGNFPGRFSGRQFSNSRSEMNVSTLELGDSALYLCASSTGDGASGANVLTFGAGSRLTVL.

This clone was detected only once. The chain recombines TRBV20-1 with TRBJ2-7, with D possibly matching TRBD1 (5 bases). V lost 6 bases to trimming and J lost 4 bases, with 10 bases between them. The CDR3 sequence is 11 residues long. From germline, CDR1 is DFQATT and CDR2 SNEGSKA (reference sequence). Written as DNA, the CDR3 is TGCAGTGCCCATAGGGGATACGAGCAGTACTTC. Protein: CSAHRGYEQYF.

The chain recombines TRBV5-4 with TRBJ2-3, with 9 bases lining up with TRBD2. There are 17 residues in the CDR3. V lost 7 bases and J lost 8; bases outside the gene matches: 20. Per the germline V gene, CDR1 is SGHNT and CDR2 is YYREEE (reference sequence). CDR3 sequence: CASSPGGERGALATQYF. The CDR3 DNA sequence: TGTGCCAGCTCCCCTGGGGGCGAGCGGGGGGCCTTAGCTACGCAGTATTTT.